This T cell receptor beta chain stems from a study of blood T cell repertoires in COVID-19. About the research overall: Spain, Italy and the United States supplied samples that represented acute and convalescent COVID-19. Sample material is recorded as cDNA or gDNA derived from T cells, B-cell-depleted T cells, or PBMCs.

Between the trimmed V and J ends, which lost 4 bases and 0 bases, there was a span of 9 bases. The CDR3 runs 13 residues. Germline CDR1 GTSNPN, CDR2 SVGIG (reference sequence). The authors' processing: How many nucleated cells were present was estimated from reference gene primer amplification. The repertoire was sequenced with immunoSEQ multiplex PCR; TCRdb's copy has only in-frame clones and lacks some. The D gene and trimming were derived from the DNA, and the V and J assignments and clone size from that table. The top ten hold almost 5% of the sample, which has under 200,000 clones, approximately 84% seen once.

The material sequenced was peripheral blood. V and J are TRBV30 and TRBJ1-1; unclear D gene. This receptor was obtained from a woman older than 75 with acute or convalescent COVID-19. In DNA form, the CDR3 reads TGTGCCTGGATGCAACGGTTGAACACTGAAGCTTTCTTT. The encoded protein is CAWMQRLNTEAFF.